This is a list of T cell receptor beta chains from one sample in a study of blood T cell repertoires in COVID-19. Using immunoSEQ multiplex PCR, the repertoire was profiled, and TCRdb retains in-frame clones only, with some absent. The sample has around 120,000 clones, more than 70% seen once. The sample taken for sequencing was peripheral blood. The receptor set was obtained from a human donor in a cohort sampled during active COVID-19. The CDR3 runs from the conserved cysteine through the conserved F or W. Each record gives: clone size, V gene, J gene, D gene, CDR3 protein, CDR3 DNA. A D gene is named only where the DNA matches it firmly. Clone size appears in some rows only: once, few, many, or a class for an expanded clone.

>-|TRBV5-1|TRBJ2-5|TRBD2
CASSLVGTSGGETQYF
TGCGCCAGCAGCTTGGTCGGGACTAGCGGGGGCGAGACCCAGTACTTC
>once|TRBV19|TRBJ2-3|TRBD1
CASSIVRTGADTQYF
TGTGCCAGTAGTATAGTGAGGACAGGGGCAGATACGCAGTATTTT
>-|TRBV24-1|TRBJ2-2|TRBD1
CATRTGVGTGELFF
TGTGCCACCAGGACAGGGGTGGGCACCGGGGAGCTGTTTTTT
>-|TRBV12-3/TRBV12-4|TRBJ1-6|-
CASSRHTRSPLHF
TGTGCCAGCAGTAGACATACGCGATCACCCCTCCACTTT
>-|TRBV5-1|TRBJ1-4|-
CASSPFRGGEKLFF
TGCGCCAGCAGCCCCTTTCGGGGTGGTGAAAAACTGTTTTTT
>-|TRBV14|TRBJ2-1|-
CASSHSVGSPRDEQFF
TGTGCCAGCAGCCACTCGGTCGGGTCGCCCCGGGATGAGCAGTTCTTC
>-|TRBV6-1|TRBJ1-3|-
CASSEGFGSSGNTIYF
TGTGCCAGCAGTGAAGGGTTCGGGTCCTCTGGAAACACCATATATTTT
>-|TRBV11-3|TRBJ2-1|-
CASSSEGGAYNEQFF
TGTGCCAGCAGCTCGGAGGGGGGGGCCTACAATGAGCAGTTCTTC
>-|TRBV3-1/TRBV3-2|TRBJ2-7|-
CASSQDSAREQYF
TGTGCCAGCAGCCAAGATTCAGCGCGGGAGCAGTACTTC
>-|TRBV25-1|TRBJ1-1|-
CASQQMNTEAFF
TGTGCCAGCCAACAAATGAACACTGAAGCTTTCTTT
>-|TRBV7-2|TRBJ2-1|-
CASSLDSASYNEQFF
TGTGCCAGCAGCTTAGATAGCGCCTCCTACAATGAGCAGTTCTTC
>once|TRBV5-1|TRBJ2-3|-
CASSFLLRSGIQKETDTQYF
TGCGCCAGCAGCTTCCTACTCCGCTCGGGGATACAAAAGGAGACAGATACGCAGTATTTT
>once|TRBV5-4|TRBJ2-2|-
CASSTGSFNTGELFF
TGTGCCAGCAGCACCGGGTCTTTCAACACCGGGGAGCTGTTTTTT
>once|TRBV11-2|TRBJ2-2|-
CASSLDRVAGELFF
TGTGCCAGCAGCTTAGACAGGGTGGCCGGGGAGCTGTTTTTT
>many|TRBV27|TRBJ1-2|-
CASSPAGQANYGYTF
TGTGCCAGCAGTCCGGCAGGGCAAGCTAACTATGGCTACACCTTC
>-|TRBV19|TRBJ1-1|-
CASSPRGITEAFF
TGTGCCAGTAGTCCCCGGGGAATCACTGAAGCTTTCTTT
>-|TRBV6-5|TRBJ2-1|TRBD2
CASSYSGSGAYNEQFF
TGTGCCAGCAGTTACTCGGGGAGCGGGGCCTACAATGAGCAGTTCTTC
>-|TRBV27|TRBJ2-5|TRBD2
CASSFKGLVETQYF
TGTGCCAGCAGTTTCAAAGGACTAGTGGAGACCCAGTACTTC
>-|TRBV6-5|TRBJ2-2|-
CASRVRGPGELFF
TGTGCCAGCAGAGTGCGGGGTCCCGGGGAGCTGTTTTTT
>-|TRBV5-1|TRBJ2-7|TRBD1
CASSLDRTGEQYF
TGCGCCAGCAGCTTGGACAGGACAGGGGAGCAGTACTTC
>-|TRBV6-5|TRBJ1-6|TRBD1
CASRLTGAYNSPLHF
TGTGCCAGCAGGCTGACAGGGGCTTATAATTCACCCCTCCACTTT
>-|TRBV5-4|TRBJ1-1|-
CASSLQMNTEAFF
TGTGCCAGCAGCTTACAAATGAACACTGAAGCTTTCTTT
>-|TRBV28|TRBJ2-7|-
CASSLLAAGAYEQYF
TGTGCCAGCAGTTTATTAGCGGCAGGAGCCTACGAGCAGTACTTC
>-|TRBV10-2|TRBJ2-3|TRBD2
CASSTGLAGAADTQYF
TGCGCCAGCAGCACCGGACTAGCGGGGGCCGCAGATACGCAGTATTTT
>-|TRBV28|TRBJ2-4|-
CASSPQGKDKNIQYF
TGTGCCAGCAGCCCCCAGGGGAAGGACAAAAACATTCAGTACTTC
>-|TRBV19|TRBJ2-2|-
CASSDRMTRSTGELFF
TGTGCCAGTAGTGATAGGATGACAAGAAGTACCGGGGAGCTGTTTTTT
>-|TRBV10-3|TRBJ2-7|TRBD1
CAISAGPDRGGEQYF
TGTGCCATCAGTGCCGGACCCGACAGGGGTGGCGAGCAGTACTTC
>-|TRBV21-1|TRBJ1-1|-
CYAPPDRARRPPSEAFF
TGTTATGCCCCCCCGGACAGAGCCCGCCGACCGCCGTCTGAAGCTTTCTTT
>-|TRBV6-4|TRBJ2-3|TRBD2
CASSDQRGGPDTQYF
TGTGCCAGCAGTGACCAGCGGGGGGGCCCAGATACGCAGTATTTT
>-|TRBV28|TRBJ2-1|TRBD1
CASSVFSVEGQGLGGQFF
TGTGCCAGCAGTGTATTTTCAGTGGAGGGACAGGGATTAGGGGGGCAGTTCTTC
>-|TRBV28|TRBJ1-2|-
CASNTGERGYTF
TGTGCCAGCAACACGGGGGAGCGTGGCTACACCTTC
>-|TRBV5-1|TRBJ2-1|TRBD2
CATKGTSGSIEQFF
TGCGCCACCAAAGGGACTAGCGGGAGTATTGAGCAGTTCTTC
>-|TRBV7-9|TRBJ1-6|-
CASSLGDTGSPLHF
TGTGCCAGCAGCTTAGGGGACACAGGTTCACCCCTCCACTTT
>-|TRBV3-1/TRBV3-2|TRBJ2-3|TRBD2
CASSPPSGRALRTDTQYF
TGTGCCAGCAGCCCCCCCAGCGGGAGGGCGCTCCGCACAGATACGCAGTATTTT
>once|TRBV12-3/TRBV12-4|TRBJ2-3|-
CASSSLTDTQYF
TGTGCCAGCAGTTCCCTTACAGATACGCAGTATTTT
>-|TRBV7-9|TRBJ2-7|-
CASSSTQAASYEQYF
TGTGCCAGCAGCTCCACCCAAGCGGCCTCCTACGAGCAGTACTTC
>once|TRBV3-1/TRBV3-2|TRBJ1-2|-
CASSQVFGGRGHGGYTF
TGTGCCAGCAGCCAAGTGTTCGGAGGGCGGGGCCACGGGGGCTACACCTTC
>-|TRBV5-1|TRBJ2-7|TRBD1
CASSLADRGLIYEQYF
TGCGCCAGCAGCTTGGCGGACAGGGGGCTAATCTACGAGCAGTACTTC
>-|TRBV4-1|TRBJ2-3|-
CASSHQQGRTDTQYF
TGCGCCAGCAGTCATCAACAGGGACGCACAGATACGCAGTATTTT
>-|TRBV5-1|TRBJ2-7|-
CASSPRAGHQPYEQYF
TGCGCCAGCAGCCCAAGGGCCGGACACCAACCCTACGAGCAGTACTTC
>-|TRBV5-6|TRBJ2-1|-
CASSHYNNEQFF
TGTGCCAGCAGCCATTACAACAATGAGCAGTTCTTC
>-|TRBV5-6|TRBJ2-1|-
CASSLWQNNEQFF
TGTGCCAGCAGCTTGTGGCAGAACAATGAGCAGTTCTTC
>-|TRBV28|TRBJ2-7|TRBD2
CASSPGEGRGPAREQYF
TGTGCCAGCAGTCCCGGGGAGGGCCGAGGGCCCGCTCGTGAGCAGTACTTC
>once|TRBV28|TRBJ2-7|TRBD2
CATRSAGDPYEQYF
TGTGCCACCCGGTCGGCGGGGGACCCCTACGAGCAGTACTTC
>few|TRBV28|TRBJ1-2|-
CASSLAANYGYTF
TGTGCCAGCAGTCTAGCAGCTAACTATGGCTACACCTTC
>many|TRBV14|TRBJ2-7|-
CASSLGATYEQYF
TGTGCCAGCAGCCTGGGGGCCACCTACGAGCAGTACTTC
>-|TRBV7-6|TRBJ2-3|TRBD2
CASSETSGSYTQYF
TGTGCCAGCAGCGAAACTAGCGGGAGCTATACGCAGTATTTT